These 5 T cell receptor beta chains were all obtained from the same sample, sequenced in a study of cytomegalovirus exposure and HLA in healthy donors. Primers for the PCR totalled 60 Vbeta and 13 Jbeta. The data were produced by immunoSEQ multiplex PCR, yet TCRdb's version contains in-frame clones alone and is incomplete. This sample yields 100,000 to 150,000 clones, of which around 8.5% are seen a single time; 5.5% belongs to the top ten. The sequenced sample was PBMCs. These receptors all stem from a man aged 35 to 55 in good health and CMV-seronegative.

This clone has just a few counts. The CDR3 DNA follows: TGTGCCAGCAGTTACTTAGGGACAGGGGTAGAGGAGCAGTTCTTC. Translated: CASSYLGTGVEEQFF. The chain carries TRBV6-5 and TRBJ2-1, with 10 bases matching TRBD1. The CDR3 consists of 15 residues. Germline CDR1 MNHEY, CDR2 SVGAGI. J was trimmed by 10 bases and V by 1 base; bases with no gene match: 7.

The chain employs TRBV19 and TRBJ1-1, with a weak D call TRBD1 (5 bases). The CDR3 runs 13 residues. Germline V gives CDR1 LNHDA, CDR2 SQIVND (reference sequence). Trimming shortened V by 7 bases and J by 4 bases, and 13 bases separated the two germline ends. CDR3 sequence reads: CASNKQVATEAFF. The DNA of the CDR3 is TGTGCCAGTAATAAACAGGTTGCCACTGAAGCTTTCTTT.

This sequence joins TRBV4-2 and TRBJ1-5; no clear D gene. The CDR3 length is 13 residues. V lost 4 bases and J lost 2, with 6 bases in between. From germline, CDR1 is LGHNA and CDR2 YNFKEQ. This CDR3 reads CASSLSGNQPQHF. The CDR3 nucleotides read TGTGCCAGCAGCCTCTCCGGCAATCAGCCCCAGCATTTT.

The DNA of the CDR3 is TGTGCCAGCAGCTTAGTTTGGGAGGAAGCTTTCTTT. Its translation is CASSLVWEEAFF. The rearrangement joins TRBV11-2 to TRBJ1-1, with D uncertain. The CDR3 has 12 amino acids. The germline V and J ends were trimmed by 1 base and 8 bases, with 8 bases remaining between them. In germline, CDR1 is SGHAT, CDR2 FQNNGV.

This clone was seen only a few times. The rearrangement links TRBV9 to TRBJ1-1; D may be TRBD1 (6 bases). Trimming stripped 4 bases from V and 8 bases from J, with 9 bases between. The CDR3 consists of 11 residues. The germline CDR1 and CDR2 sequences are SGDLS and YYNGEE. DNA for the CDR3: TGTGCCAGCAGCTCAGGGACAGAAGCTTTCTTT. Protein: CASSSGTEAFF.